One sample yielded the 26 T cell receptor beta chains listed below, sequenced in a study of T-cell memory formation after mild COVID-19. TCRdb reanalysed the 5' RACE reads using MiXCR and keeps one entry per CDR3 protein. The table shows about 58,000 distinct CDR3 sequences, with 25% to 35% occurring only once. The sample consisted of PBMCs or a T cell subset sorted from them (not recorded which). The receptors derive from a man in his late teens or twenties who had mild COVID-19 (a few samples of this study predate the infection). Cell type and time point are not known.

This chain connects TRBV6-2 or TRBV6-3 to TRBJ2-1; D unclear. V lost 2 bases and J 9 bases, leaving 11 bases between the germline ends. Germline-derived CDR1 and CDR2 are MNHEY and SVGEGT. The CDR3 sequence is 13 residues long. CDR3 region: CASSYREWREQFF. The DNA for the CDR3 is TGTGCCAGCAGTTACAGGGAATGGCGTGAGCAGTTCTTC.

The chain combines TRBV28 with TRBJ1-5, with D hard to call. Per the germline V gene, CDR1 is MDHEN and CDR2 is SYDVKM. With 7 bases removed from V and 2 bases from J, the gap between germline ends came to 15 bases. This CDR3 spans 15 amino acids. CDR3 sequence reads: CASKGGLWGNQPQHF. The CDR3 nucleotides are TGTGCCAGCAAAGGCGGACTGTGGGGCAATCAGCCCCAGCATTTT.

This clonotype was seen only a few times. J is TRBJ2-3 and V is TRBV9; D gene uncertain. This CDR3 comprises 12 residues. V shed 3 bases and J shed 4 bases, with 6 bases lying between them. Looked up from germline, CDR1 is SGDLS and CDR2 is YYNGEE. CDR3 coding DNA: TGTGCCAGCAGCGCCACGTCAGATACGCAGTATTTT. It codes for CASSATSDTQYF. The full variable domain, its missing parts supplied by reference TRBV9 and TRBJ2-3, is DSGVTQTPKHLITATGQRVTLRCSPRSGDLSVYWYQQSLDQGLQFLIQYYNGEERAKGNILERFSAQQFPDLHSELNLSSLELGDSALYFCASSATSDTQYFGPGTRLTVL.

The J gene is TRBJ2-1, the V gene TRBV4-1; 13 bases match TRBD2. CDR3 length equals 16 residues. Germline V lookup: CDR1 MGHRA, CDR2 YSYEKL. V lost 0 bases and J lost 10; bases outside the gene matches: 6. The CDR3 reads CASSQDGTSGGEEQFF. In DNA, the CDR3 is TGCGCCAGCAGCCAAGATGGAACTAGCGGGGGGGAGGAGCAGTTCTTC.

This clonotype has just a few counts. The V call is TRBV4-3, the J call TRBJ1-1, with D possibly being TRBD1 (5 bases). Trimming pared 0 bases from V and 4 bases from J, leaving 12 bases between. This CDR3 is built from 15 residues. Germline CDR1 and CDR2: LGHNA and YSLEER. The CDR3 nucleotides are TGCGCCAGCAGCCAAGATCCGGGGGGTGGCACTGAAGCTTTCTTT. Its translation: CASSQDPGGGTEAFF.

The chain joins TRBV10-2 to TRBJ2-3, with D perhaps matching TRBD1 or TRBD2 (5 bases each). Trimming cost V 5 bases and J 4 bases, with 10 bases left between them. There are 13 residues in the CDR3. The germline CDR1 and CDR2 sequences are WSHSY and SAAADI. CDR3 DNA sequence: TGCGCCAGCAGTACTAGGGGCGCAGATACGCAGTATTTT. Translated, it gives CASSTRGADTQYF.

In this sample, this clonotype turned up a few times. CDR3 DNA: TGTGCCAGCAGCCCCCTAGCAAATGAGCAGTTCTTC. Its protein is CASSPLANEQFF. V is TRBV7-9 and J is TRBJ2-1, with D tentatively TRBD2 (5 bases). The CDR3 loop spans 12 amino acids. Germline CDR1 is SEHNR and CDR2 is FQNEAQ (reference sequence). V was clipped by 5 bases and J by 7 bases, with 9 bases between them.

The chain couples TRBV4-2 to TRBJ2-7; D is ambiguous. From germline, CDR1 is LGHNA and CDR2 YNFKEQ. V lost 2 bases to trimming and J lost 7 bases, with 6 bases between them. This CDR3 has 11 amino acids. The CDR3 region is CASSQPVEQYV. The CDR3 DNA reads TGTGCCAGCAGCCAACCGGTTGAGCAGTACGTC.

The chain combines TRBV7-6 with TRBJ2-3, with 14 bases identical to TRBD2. The CDR3 totals 15 residues. V lost 5 bases to trimming and J lost 4 bases; unmatched junction nucleotides: 2. CDR1 SGHVS and CDR2 FNYEAQ come from the germline V gene. CDR3 sequence (DNA): TGTGCCAGCAGCGCGACTAGCGGGGGGGCAGATACGCAGTATTTT. This sequence encodes CASSATSGGADTQYF.

Only a few counts were recorded for this clonotype. CDR3 in amino acids: CASSRTGFTEAFF. DNA for the CDR3: TGTGCCAGCAGCCGCACAGGATTCACTGAAGCTTTCTTT. The V and J genes are TRBV6-5 and TRBJ1-1; possible D gene TRBD1, 5 bases. The ends were cut back, 6 bases at V and 4 bases at J, with 12 bases in the middle. The germline CDR1 and CDR2 sequences are MNHEY and SVGAGI. CDR3 length equals 13 residues.

This clonotype occurred a few times. The chain is built from TRBV7-9 and TRBJ2-1; 10 nucleotides match TRBD2. Germline lookup yields CDR1 SEHNR and CDR2 FQNEAQ (reference sequence). J gave up 9 bases and V 2 bases, and 4 bases lay outside the gene matches. The CDR3 has 14 amino acids. In DNA, the CDR3 is TGTGCCAGCAGCTTAACTAGCGGGGAACGTGAGCAGTTCTTC. Its protein product is CASSLTSGEREQFF. The variable domain in full, completed from reference TRBV7-9 and TRBJ2-1, reads DTGVSQNPRHKITKRGQNVTFRCDPISEHNRLYWYRQTLGQGPEFLTYFQNEAQLEKSRLLSDRFSAERPKGSFSTLEIQRTEQGDSAMYLCASSLTSGEREQFFGPGTRLTVL.

The CDR3 DNA reads as TGTGCCAGCAGCCAAGAGTGGGACCTGAACACTGAAGCTTTCTTT. Encoded protein: CASSQEWDLNTEAFF. The rearrangement links TRBV3-1 to TRBJ1-1, with D perhaps TRBD1 (5 bases). Germline loops: CDR1 LGHDT, CDR2 YNNKEL (reference sequence). V dropped 0 bases and J dropped 0 bases, with 8 bases sitting between them. This CDR3 spans 15 amino acids.

The rearrangement links TRBV28 to TRBJ2-2; D is perhaps TRBD1 (6 bases). V lost 4 bases to trimming and J lost 7 bases, with 13 bases between them. This CDR3 is 14 amino acids long. Germline CDR1 MDHEN, CDR2 SYDVKM. CDR3 DNA sequence: TGTGCCAGCAGTTCCGTTCAGGGGATCGGGGAGCTGTTTTTT. Its protein product is CASSSVQGIGELFF.

The rearrangement uses TRBV27 and TRBJ1-1; D is possibly TRBD1 (5 bases). CDR1 and CDR2 (germline): MNHEY, SMNVEV (reference sequence). The CDR3 covers 14 residues. Trimming pared 6 bases from V and 4 bases from J, leaving 15 bases between. CDR3 residues: CASSRGEWFTEAFF. As DNA, the CDR3 is TGTGCCAGCAGCCGAGGGGAGTGGTTCACTGAAGCTTTCTTT.

The rearrangement links TRBV6-1 to TRBJ1-5; 7 nucleotides align to TRBD1. There are 15 residues in the CDR3. Per the germline V gene, CDR1 is MNHNS and CDR2 is SASEGT. V lost 6 bases and J lost 0; bases outside the gene matches: 5. Here the CDR3 DNA reads TGTGCCAGCAGGGAGACAGGGAATAGCAATCAGCCCCAGCATTTT. It translates to CASRETGNSNQPQHF.

This clonotype has only a few counts. The chain carries TRBV6-2 or TRBV6-3 and TRBJ2-7; D perhaps matches TRBD1 (6 bases). The CDR3 consists of 17 residues. Germline assignment: CDR1 MNHEY and CDR2 SVGEGT. Trimming took off 0 bases at V and 2 bases at J, with 17 bases between the two ends. In DNA, the CDR3 is TGTGCCAGCAGTTACTCTCGTTCCGGGACACAGCCCTACGAGCAGTACGTC. This encodes CASSYSRSGTQPYEQYV.

Only a few counts were recorded for this clonotype. The rearrangement uses TRBV7-2 and TRBJ2-7, with D unclear. V was trimmed by 1 base and J by 4 bases, leaving 14 bases between them. The CDR3 loop spans 15 amino acids. The V gene's germline CDR1 is SGHTA and CDR2 FQGNSA. The CDR3 DNA sequence: TGTGCCAGCAGCTTAGGAGCAGGTTGGCCGTACGAGCAGTACTTC. Residues: CASSLGAGWPYEQYF.

This clonotype has just a few counts. The V call is TRBV4-1, the J call TRBJ2-1, with unresolved D. With 0 bases removed from V and 12 bases from J, the gap between germline ends came to 9 bases. Per germline, CDR1 MGHRA and CDR2 YSYEKL. The CDR3 is made up of 12 amino acids. The CDR3 spells CASSQDGKAQFF. The CDR3, as DNA: TGCGCCAGCAGCCAAGATGGGAAGGCGCAGTTCTTC.

The chain uses TRBV5-1 and TRBJ2-3, with D unresolved. CDR1 SGHRS and CDR2 YFSETQ come from the germline V gene. Trimming shortened V by 1 base and J by 0 bases, and 9 bases separated the two germline ends. The CDR3 has 15 amino acids. In DNA form, the CDR3 reads TGCGCCAGCAGCTTGTCCGATGGTAGCACAGATACGCAGTATTTT. It encodes CASSLSDGSTDTQYF.

The V call is TRBV3-1, the J call TRBJ2-5, with a weak D call TRBD1 (6 bases). The V and J ends lost 1 base and 5 bases respectively, with 14 bases between them. The length of the CDR3 is 15 residues. Germline CDR1 LGHDT, CDR2 YNNKEL (reference sequence). The CDR3: CASSQARQAKETQYF. In DNA, the CDR3 is TGTGCCAGCAGCCAAGCCCGACAGGCGAAGGAGACCCAGTACTTC.

This clonotype was counted only a few times. The chain employs TRBV6-6 and TRBJ2-3; TRBD2 aligns across 9 bases. CDR3 length: 13 residues. CDR1 is MNHNY and CDR2 is SVGAGI in the germline V gene (reference sequence). J lost 5 bases, V lost 10 bases, and 7 bases had no gene match. In DNA form, the CDR3 reads TGTGCCACCGGGACTAGCTATCGAGATACGCAGTATTTT. It specifies CATGTSYRDTQYF.

This clonotype appeared a few times. The V call is TRBV21-1, the J call TRBJ2-3; the table's TRBD2 call for D was not verified on the DNA. TRBV21-1 is listed as a pseudogene. The CDR3 extends over 16 amino acids. The CDR3 is CASSKLTITSTDTQYF. The CDR3 DNA follows: TGTGCCAGCAGCAAGCTGACTATAACTTCCACAGATACGCAGTATTTT.

The rearrangement uses TRBV7-9 and TRBJ2-7, with D uncertain. The CDR3 covers 11 residues. Germline V gene data show CDR1 as SEHNR and CDR2 as FQNEAQ (reference sequence). The V end was cut by 5 bases, the J end by 3 bases, with 5 bases between. The DNA of the CDR3 is TGTGCCAGCAGCCGCGACTACGAGCAGTACTTC. Residues: CASSRDYEQYF.

In its sample, this clonotype was seen once. The genes are TRBV12-3 or TRBV12-4 and TRBJ2-5, with D perhaps TRBD1 (5 bases). The CDR3 runs to 13 residues. The ends were cut back, 7 bases at V and 3 bases at J, with 12 bases in the middle. CDR3 bases: TGTGCCAGCACCCTAGGGGTGGAAGAGACCCAGTACTTC. Translation: CASTLGVEETQYF.

This chain connects TRBV7-8 to TRBJ2-2, with no clear D. This CDR3 contains 15 residues. Germline-derived CDR1 and CDR2 are SGHVS and FQNEAQ. The V end lost 1 base, the J end lost 1 base, and 7 bases lay between the germline ends. The CDR3 is CASSLGGMNTGELFF. DNA for the CDR3: TGTGCCAGCAGCTTAGGGGGAATGAACACCGGGGAGCTGTTTTTT.

V is TRBV24-1 and J is TRBJ2-3; D perhaps matches TRBD1 (6 bases). The length of the CDR3 is 16 residues. Trimming removed 4 bases from V and 4 bases from J, with 17 bases in between. Germline CDR1 and CDR2: KGHDR and SFDVKD. The CDR3 loop is CATSDRSRGMSDTQYF. In DNA form, the CDR3 reads TGTGCCACCAGTGACCGTAGCAGGGGAATGTCAGATACGCAGTATTTT.